This TCR beta chain was captured in a study of blood T cells in healthy people across ages. A second about 7 to 12 cycle PCR used barcoded and J-beta primers. Each cDNA molecule was tagged by a template-switch adaptor with 12 random nucleotides. From the 5' RACE reads, TCRdb called clonotypes with MiXCR, one entry per CDR3 protein. This sample has around 1.7 million distinct CDR3 sequences, with roughly 27% found just once. Germline assignment: CDR1 SEHNR and CDR2 FQNEAQ (reference sequence). This CDR3 comprises 15 residues. V gave up 6 bases and J gave up 10 bases; unmatched junction bases: 11. Sequences were obtained from blood. This receptor was taken from a young woman in good health. The rearrangement uses TRBV7-9 and TRBJ1-6; 8 bases are shared with TRBD1. The CDR3 bases are TGTGCCAGCAGGCAGGGGGCGCCGAGCAAGTCACCCCTCCACTTT. Its translation is CASRQGAPSKSPLHF.